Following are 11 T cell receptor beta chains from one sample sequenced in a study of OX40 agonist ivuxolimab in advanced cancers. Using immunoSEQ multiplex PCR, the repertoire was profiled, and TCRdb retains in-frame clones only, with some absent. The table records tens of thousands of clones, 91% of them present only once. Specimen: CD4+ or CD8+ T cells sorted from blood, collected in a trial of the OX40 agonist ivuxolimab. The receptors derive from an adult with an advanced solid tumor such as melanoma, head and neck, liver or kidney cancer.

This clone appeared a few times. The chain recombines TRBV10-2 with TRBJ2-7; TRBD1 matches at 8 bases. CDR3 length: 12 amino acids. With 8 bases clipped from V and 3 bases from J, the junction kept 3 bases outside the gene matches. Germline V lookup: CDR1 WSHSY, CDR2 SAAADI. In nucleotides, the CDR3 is TGCGCCAGCGCAGACAGGGGCTACGAGCAGTACTTC. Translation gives CASADRGYEQYF.

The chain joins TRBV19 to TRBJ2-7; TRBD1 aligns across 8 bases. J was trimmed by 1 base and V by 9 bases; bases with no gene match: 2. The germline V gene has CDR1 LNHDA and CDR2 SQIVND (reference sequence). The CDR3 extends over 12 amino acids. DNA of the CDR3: TGTGCCAGCACAGGGGGTTCCTACGAGCAGTACTTC. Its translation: CASTGGSYEQYF.

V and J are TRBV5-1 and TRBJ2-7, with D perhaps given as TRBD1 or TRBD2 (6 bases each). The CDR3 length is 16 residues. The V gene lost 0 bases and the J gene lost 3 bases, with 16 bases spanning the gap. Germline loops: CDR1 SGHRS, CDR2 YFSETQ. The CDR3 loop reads CASSLGLGGIDYEQYF. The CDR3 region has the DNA TGCGCCAGCAGCTTGGGCTTGGGGGGCATAGACTACGAGCAGTACTTC.

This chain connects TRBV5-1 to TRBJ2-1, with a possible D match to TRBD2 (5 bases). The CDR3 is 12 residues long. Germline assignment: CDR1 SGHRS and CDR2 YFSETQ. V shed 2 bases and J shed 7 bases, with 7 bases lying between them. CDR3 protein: CASSFPGNEQFF. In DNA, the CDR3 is TGCGCCAGCAGCTTTCCGGGAAATGAGCAGTTCTTC.

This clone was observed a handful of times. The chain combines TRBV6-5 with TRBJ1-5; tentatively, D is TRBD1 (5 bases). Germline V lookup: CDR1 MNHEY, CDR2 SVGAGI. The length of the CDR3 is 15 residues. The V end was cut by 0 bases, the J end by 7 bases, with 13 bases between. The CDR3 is CASSYSASSGQPQHF. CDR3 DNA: TGTGCCAGCAGTTACTCGGCCAGCTCAGGGCAGCCCCAGCATTTT.

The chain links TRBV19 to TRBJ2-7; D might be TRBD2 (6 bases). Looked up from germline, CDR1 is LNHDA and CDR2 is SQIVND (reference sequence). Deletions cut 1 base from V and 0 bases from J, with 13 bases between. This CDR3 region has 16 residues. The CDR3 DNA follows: TGTGCCAGTAGTATAGTAGGGAGGACACTCTCCTACGAGCAGTACTTC. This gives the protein CASSIVGRTLSYEQYF. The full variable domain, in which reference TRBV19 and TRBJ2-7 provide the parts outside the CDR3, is DGGITQSPKYLFRKEGQNVTLSCEQNLNHDAMYWYRQDPGQGLRLIYYSQIVNDFQKGDIAEGYSVSREKKESFPLTVTSAQKNPTAFYLCASSIVGRTLSYEQYFGPGTRLTVT.

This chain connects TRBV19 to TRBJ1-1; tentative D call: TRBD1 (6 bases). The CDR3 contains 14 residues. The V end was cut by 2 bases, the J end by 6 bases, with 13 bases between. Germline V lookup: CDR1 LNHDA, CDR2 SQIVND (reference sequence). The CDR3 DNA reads TGTGCCAGTAGTATAACGGGGGCGAGGGCTGAAGCTTTCTTT. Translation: CASSITGARAEAFF.

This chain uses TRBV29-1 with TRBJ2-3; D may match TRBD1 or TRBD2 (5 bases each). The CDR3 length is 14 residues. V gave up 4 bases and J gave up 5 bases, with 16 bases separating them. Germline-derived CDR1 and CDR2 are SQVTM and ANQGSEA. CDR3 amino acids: CSVGGGQGGDTQYF. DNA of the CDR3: TGCAGCGTTGGAGGCGGGCAGGGTGGAGATACGCAGTATTTT.

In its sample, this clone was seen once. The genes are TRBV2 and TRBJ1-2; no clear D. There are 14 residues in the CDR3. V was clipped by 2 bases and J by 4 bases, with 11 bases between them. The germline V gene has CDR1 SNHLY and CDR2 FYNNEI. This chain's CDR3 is CASSELAASYGYTF. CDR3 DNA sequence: TGTGCCAGCAGTGAATTGGCAGCCTCCTATGGCTACACCTTC.

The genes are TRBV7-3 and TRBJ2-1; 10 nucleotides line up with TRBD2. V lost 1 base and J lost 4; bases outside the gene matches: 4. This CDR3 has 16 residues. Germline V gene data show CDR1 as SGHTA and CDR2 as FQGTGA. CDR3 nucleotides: TGTGCCAGCAGCTTAAGCGGACTAGCGGATTACAATGAGCAGTTCTTC. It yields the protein CASSLSGLADYNEQFF.

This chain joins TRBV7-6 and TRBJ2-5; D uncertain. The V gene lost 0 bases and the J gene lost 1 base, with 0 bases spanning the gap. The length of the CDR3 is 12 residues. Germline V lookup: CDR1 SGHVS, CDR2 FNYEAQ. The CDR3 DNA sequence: TGTGCCAGCAGCTTAGCCCAAGAGACCCAGTACTTC. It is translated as CASSLAQETQYF.